Below are 29 T cell receptor beta chains sequenced from a single sample in a study of identical twins. TCRdb passed the 5' RACE reads through MiXCR, listing each CDR3 protein once. The sample gives about 530,000 distinct CDR3 sequences, about 20% of which show up once; 0.48% is in the top ten. These data were also reused for a study on yellow fever vaccine responses in identical twins.

Input material: CD4+ T cells sorted from blood. These receptors originate from a woman aged 18-29 years in good health.

This rearrangement joins TRBV4-1 to TRBJ2-1, with D perhaps given as TRBD1 or TRBD2 (5 bases each). The V end was cut by 10 bases, the J end by 0 bases, with 10 bases between. Germline V CDR1 and CDR2: MGHRA, YSYEKL. This CDR3 is built from 13 residues. CDR3 sequence: CATGRNSYNEQFF. CDR3 nucleotides: TGCGCCACGGGACGTAACTCCTACAATGAGCAGTTCTTC.

This clonotype was detected only a few times. The genes are TRBV20-1 and TRBJ2-7, with D perhaps TRBD2 (5 bases). Germline V gives CDR1 DFQATT, CDR2 SNEGSKA (reference sequence). The length of the CDR3 is 13 residues. V lost 3 bases and J 3 bases, leaving 12 bases between the germline ends. CDR3 DNA sequence: TGCAGTGCTAGTCCGGGGATTGTCTACGAGCAGTACTTC. This encodes CSASPGIVYEQYF.

This clonotype was seen a handful of times. The chain combines TRBV3-1 with TRBJ2-2; TRBD2 is a possible D gene (5 bases). CDR1 is LGHDT, CDR2 YNNKEL, per germline (reference sequence). The CDR3 contains 15 residues. V shed 7 bases and J shed 0 bases, with 12 bases lying between them. In nucleotides, the CDR3 is TGTGCCAGCAAGGATTCCGGGACGAACACCGGGGAGCTGTTTTTT. Its translation is CASKDSGTNTGELFF.

The chain carries TRBV7-8 and TRBJ1-2, with 8 bases identical to TRBD1. CDR3 length: 14 residues. V trimming: 4 bases; J trimming: 6 bases; junction bases outside the gene matches: 7. From germline, CDR1 is SGHVS and CDR2 FQNEAQ. The CDR3 spells CASSSPGQVDGYTF. The CDR3 DNA follows: TGTGCCAGCAGCTCACCGGGACAGGTAGATGGCTACACCTTC.

The table lists this clonotype with a few counts. This chain links TRBV2 with TRBJ2-1; 9 positions match TRBD2. The CDR3 is 15 amino acids. The V gene's germline CDR1 is SNHLY and CDR2 FYNNEI. After removal of 6 bases from V and 9 bases from J, the junction contained 12 bases not matched to a gene. The CDR3 here is CASRARLAGRIEQFF. CDR3 bases: TGTGCCAGCAGGGCCCGGCTAGCGGGAAGAATTGAGCAGTTCTTC.

This chain uses TRBV27 with TRBJ2-1, with TRBD2 as a possible D gene (6 bases). Germline V gene lookup returns CDR1 MNHEY and CDR2 SMNVEV (reference sequence). This CDR3 is built from 15 residues. Trimming stripped 2 bases from V and 0 bases from J, with 8 bases between. The CDR3 DNA is TGTGCCAGCAGTTTAGGGAGGAACTCCTACAATGAGCAGTTCTTC. Residues: CASSLGRNSYNEQFF.

J is TRBJ2-6 and V is TRBV7-2; D is undetermined. CDR3 length: 15 amino acids. Trimming removed 2 bases from V and 0 bases from J, with 5 bases in between. Germline V lookup: CDR1 SGHTA, CDR2 FQGNSA. The CDR3 coding sequence is TGTGCCAGCAGCTTAAAGAGCTCTGGGGCCAACGTCCTGACTTTC. It codes for CASSLKSSGANVLTF.

This chain uses TRBV6-2 or TRBV6-3 with TRBJ1-5, with D maybe TRBD1 (5 bases). Deletions cut 2 bases from V and 9 bases from J, with 20 bases between. The CDR3 spans 16 residues. Germline V gives CDR1 MNHEY, CDR2 SVGEGT. The CDR3 nucleotides read TGTGCCAGCAGTTACGAGTGGGCAGGGCCCCCGGGGCCCCAGCATTTT. Translating gives CASSYEWAGPPGPQHF.

This clonotype was counted a few times. The rearrangement uses TRBV14 and TRBJ2-3; D is possibly TRBD1 or TRBD2 (5 bases each). Germline assignment: CDR1 SGHDN and CDR2 FVKESK. V was cut by 4 bases and J by 6 bases, with 14 bases left in between. The CDR3 loop spans 14 amino acids. The DNA for the CDR3 is TGTGCCAGCAGCCCCCTTCCCGGGACCGATACGCAGTATTTT. It yields the protein CASSPLPGTDTQYF.

The chain is built from TRBV6-5 and TRBJ2-7; 12 positions match TRBD1. Trimming at V came to 4 bases and at J to 6 bases, leaving 7 bases not matched to a gene. The germline gives CDR1 MNHEY, CDR2 SVGAGI. The CDR3 runs 15 residues. The CDR3 region is CASSSPGQGAGEQYF. In nucleotides, the CDR3 is TGTGCCAGCAGTTCCCCGGGACAGGGGGCTGGCGAGCAGTACTTC.

The chain joins TRBV5-1 to TRBJ1-1; unclear D gene. Germline values: CDR1 SGHRS, CDR2 YFSETQ. The CDR3 has 14 amino acids. Between the trimmed V and J ends, which lost 2 bases and 6 bases, there was a span of 14 bases. As DNA, the CDR3 is TGCGCCAGCAGCTTACCCGACGGTTTGGCTGAAGCTTTCTTT. Its translation is CASSLPDGLAEAFF.

The chain links TRBV12-3 or TRBV12-4 to TRBJ2-7; D not resolved. This CDR3 contains 14 residues. Trimming removed 7 bases from V and 2 bases from J, with 15 bases in between. The CDR3: CASTTEDKPYEQYF. DNA for the CDR3: TGTGCCAGCACCACAGAGGATAAACCCTACGAGCAGTACTTC.

This clonotype was seen only a few times. The chain uses TRBV5-1 and TRBJ2-3, with D hard to call. V shed 4 bases and J shed 3 bases, with 12 bases lying between them. The CDR3 runs 14 residues. The V gene's germline CDR1 is SGHRS and CDR2 YFSETQ. CDR3: CASSLQDVTDTQYF. The CDR3, as DNA: TGCGCCAGCAGCCTCCAGGACGTTACAGATACGCAGTATTTT.

The chain couples TRBV5-1 to TRBJ1-5; TRBD1 matches 9 bases. Germline loops: CDR1 SGHRS, CDR2 YFSETQ. The J segment lost 6 bases and the V segment lost 4 bases, leaving 8 bases of the junction unmatched. The CDR3 totals 15 residues. The CDR3 here is CASSPGQGAAQPQHF. DNA for the CDR3: TGCGCCAGCAGCCCGGGACAGGGAGCGGCTCAGCCCCAGCATTTT.

The chain uses TRBV19 and TRBJ2-5; D may correspond to TRBD1 or TRBD2 (5 bases each). CDR1 LNHDA and CDR2 SQIVND come from the germline V gene (reference sequence). CDR3 length: 13 residues. Trimming took off 5 bases at V and 10 bases at J, with 17 bases between the two ends. The CDR3 DNA sequence: TGTGCCAGTAGTGTACGGGACGGACGTAGCCAGTACTTC. It is translated as CASSVRDGRSQYF.

This clonotype was counted between two and nine times. The J gene is TRBJ1-1, the V gene TRBV20-1; 7 bases line up with TRBD1. The J segment lost 4 bases and the V segment lost 3 bases, leaving 8 bases of the junction unmatched. The CDR3 totals 14 residues. Per germline, CDR1 DFQATT and CDR2 SNEGSKA (reference sequence). CDR3 bases: TGCAGTGCTAGGTCTGGAGGGGGCGGCACTGAAGCTTTCTTT. This encodes CSARSGGGGTEAFF.

The CDR3 sequence is CASSPDWGPYNEQFF. Here the CDR3 DNA reads TGTGCCAGCAGTCCTGACTGGGGTCCTTACAATGAGCAGTTCTTC. The chain joins TRBV12-3 or TRBV12-4 to TRBJ2-1, with D uncertain. V was cut by 5 bases and J by 4 bases, with 15 bases left in between. This CDR3 contains 15 residues.

V usage is TRBV24-1 and J usage is TRBJ1-4, with TRBD1 as a possible D gene (6 bases). Germline CDR1 and CDR2: KGHDR and SFDVKD. The CDR3 sequence is 12 residues long. V dropped 3 bases and J dropped 11 bases, with 9 bases sitting between them. The CDR3 region is CATSDLQGKLFF. CDR3 sequence (DNA): TGTGCCACCAGTGATCTACAGGGTAAACTGTTTTTT.

The gene calls are TRBV20-1 and TRBJ2-2; 8 nucleotides agree with TRBD2. This CDR3 region has 14 residues. Germline CDR1 is DFQATT and CDR2 is SNEGSKA (reference sequence). The V and J ends lost 3 bases and 1 base, in that order; junction bases with no gene match: 1. CDR3 protein: CSASAGGNTGELFF. In nucleotides, the CDR3 is TGCAGTGCTAGCGCGGGAGGGAACACCGGGGAGCTGTTTTTT.

The genes are TRBV2 and TRBJ2-7, with 7 bases aligning to TRBD2. V gave up 5 bases and J gave up 4 bases; unmatched junction bases: 5. Germline CDR1 reads SNHLY; CDR2 reads FYNNEI. There are 13 residues in the CDR3. The CDR3 loop is CASSWRETYEQYF. CDR3 DNA sequence: TGTGCCAGCAGTTGGCGGGAGACGTACGAGCAGTACTTC.

This clonotype was counted ten times or more. The chain has TRBV27 and TRBJ2-7; 8 bases are a match to TRBD2. The CDR3 contains 14 residues. Germline CDR1 MNHEY, CDR2 SMNVEV (reference sequence). V dropped 6 bases and J dropped 4; count of bases not matched to a gene: 8. The CDR3 DNA reads TGTGCCAGCAGCAGCGGACTAGCCCCATACGAGCAGTACGTC. Translation gives CASSSGLAPYEQYV.

Here the CDR3 DNA reads TGTGCCAGCAGCGTAGGGCTAGCCCGGAATGAGCAGTTCTTC. It yields the protein CASSVGLARNEQFF. The chain joins TRBV9 to TRBJ2-1; D perhaps matches TRBD2 (5 bases). CDR1 and CDR2 (germline): SGDLS, YYNGEE. The CDR3 has 14 amino acids. V was cut by 0 bases and J by 7 bases, with 11 bases left in between.

The V gene is TRBV6-1, the J gene TRBJ2-3, with 8 bases that match TRBD2. The CDR3 consists of 15 residues. Germline V gives CDR1 MNHNS, CDR2 SASEGT. V gave up 7 bases and J gave up 6 bases; unmatched junction bases: 12. CDR3 nucleotides: TGTGCCAGCAACCGTAAGCGGGAGTCGGTCGATACGCAGTATTTT. Residues: CASNRKRESVDTQYF.

This clonotype was seen more than once but under ten times. J is TRBJ2-1 and V is TRBV5-1; 8 positions match TRBD2. The V and J ends lost 4 bases and 3 bases, in that order; junction bases with no gene match: 6. Germline V gene data show CDR1 as SGHRS and CDR2 as YFSETQ. CDR3 length: 15 residues. In DNA, the CDR3 is TGCGCCAGCAGCGTTAGCGGGGCTAACTACAATGAGCAGTTCTTC. Protein product: CASSVSGANYNEQFF.

This clonotype was found a few times. This sequence joins TRBV11-2 and TRBJ1-3, with unresolved D. Germline V lookup: CDR1 SGHAT, CDR2 FQNNGV. CDR3 length: 12 residues. Deletions cut 2 bases from V and 8 bases from J, with 7 bases between. The DNA for the CDR3 is TGTGCCAGCAGCTTAACTAAGGACACCATATATTTT. This encodes CASSLTKDTIYF.

This clonotype was seen only a few times. The chain couples TRBV20-1 to TRBJ2-2; weak D call: TRBD1 (6 bases). From germline, CDR1 is DFQATT and CDR2 SNEGSKA (reference sequence). Trimming cost V 6 bases and J 5 bases, with 16 bases left between them. CDR3 length: 14 amino acids. The CDR3 reads CSALGWGRTGELFF. The CDR3 DNA reads TGCAGTGCCCTCGGTTGGGGGCGGACCGGGGAGCTGTTTTTT.

V usage is TRBV5-1 and J usage is TRBJ2-7; no firm D call. Trimming shortened V by 2 bases and J by 6 bases, and 9 bases separated the two germline ends. The CDR3 spans 12 residues. Germline assignment: CDR1 SGHRS and CDR2 YFSETQ. Here the CDR3 reads CASSFLGSEQYF. CDR3 bases: TGCGCCAGCAGCTTCCTGGGATCCGAGCAGTACTTC. Full variable domain (outside the CDR3, taken from reference TRBV5-1 and TRBJ2-7): KAGVTQTPRYLIKTRGQQVTLSCSPISGHRSVSWYQQTPGQGLQFLFEYFSETQRNKGNFPGRFSGRQFSNSRSEMNVSTLELGDSALYLCASSFLGSEQYFGPGTRLTVT.

J is TRBJ2-7 and V is TRBV4-1; 8 nucleotides agree with TRBD2. Germline V gene lookup returns CDR1 MGHRA and CDR2 YSYEKL. The CDR3 contains 14 residues. Trimming cost V 1 base and J 6 bases; bases outside gene matches: 5. CDR3 nucleotide sequence: TGCGCCAGCAGCCAAGCGGGAGGGACCCCCGAGCAGTACTTC. This translates into CASSQAGGTPEQYF.

The chain is built from TRBV5-1 and TRBJ2-5; D gene unclear. Germline CDR1 is SGHRS and CDR2 is YFSETQ. Between the trimmed V and J ends, which lost 4 bases and 5 bases, there was a span of 12 bases. This CDR3 comprises 13 residues. The CDR3 DNA reads as TGCGCCAGCAGCCCTCTAGAACGCGAGACCCAGTACTTC. It codes for CASSPLERETQYF.